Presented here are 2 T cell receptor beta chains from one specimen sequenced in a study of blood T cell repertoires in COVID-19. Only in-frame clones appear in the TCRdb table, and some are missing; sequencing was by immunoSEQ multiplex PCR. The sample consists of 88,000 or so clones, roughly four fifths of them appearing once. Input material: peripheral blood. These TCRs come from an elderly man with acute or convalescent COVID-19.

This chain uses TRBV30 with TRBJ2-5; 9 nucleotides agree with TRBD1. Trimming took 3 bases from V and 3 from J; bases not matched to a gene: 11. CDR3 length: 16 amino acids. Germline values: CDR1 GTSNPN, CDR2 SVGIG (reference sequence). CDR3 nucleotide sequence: TGTGCCTGGAGGAGAAGGGACAGGGCGGCAGAAGAGACCCAGTACTTC. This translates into CAWRRRDRAAEETQYF.

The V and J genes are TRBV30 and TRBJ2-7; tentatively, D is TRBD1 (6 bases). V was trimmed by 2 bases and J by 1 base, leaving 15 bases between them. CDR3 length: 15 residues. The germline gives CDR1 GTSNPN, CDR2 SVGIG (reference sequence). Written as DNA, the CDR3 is TGTGCCTGGAGTCCCGACGGGACACCTTCCTACGAGCAGTACTTC. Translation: CAWSPDGTPSYEQYF.